Ten or more counts support the clone carrying this T cell receptor beta chain. Antigen unknown. These data come from a study of T cells in Graves' hyperthyroidism and ophthalmopathy. Across the study: Peripheral blood sampling occurred at initial diagnosis, before any treatment. Study observations and caveats: Model output signaled ophthalmopathy a median about seven months ahead of onset.

RNA transcripts yielded amplified TCR beta CDR3 regions. In the first-round RT-PCR of the TCR CDR3, the HTBI primer set was used. A single record per CDR3 protein comes from TCRdb applying MiXCR to the multiplex PCR reads. The sample comprises roughly 700,000 distinct CDR3 sequences, about 15% of which are singletons, and roughly a tenth rests with the top ten. This CDR3 has 19 residues. Deletions cut 3 bases from V and 2 bases from J, with 26 bases between. J is TRBJ2-7 and V is TRBV12-3 or TRBV12-4; TRBD2 is a possible D gene (6 bases). The receptor comes from a woman younger than 35 with Graves' hyperthyroidism. Sequenced: blood. Here the CDR3 DNA reads TGTGCCAGCAGTTTGGTTCGATGGGGGGACCGAAATGGGCCCTACGAGCAGTACTTC. Protein product: CASSLVRWGDRNGPYEQYF.